The rows below give T cell receptor beta chains drawn from one sample of a study of early stage breast cancer tumors. Sequencing was performed with immunoSEQ multiplex PCR; in TCRdb, only in-frame clones are kept and a portion is missing. The sample contains tens of thousands of clones, 65% to 80% of which appear only once. The specimen was blood. These receptors were collected from a person aged 30 to 39 with breast cancer. CDR3s include the opening cysteine and the closing phenylalanine or tryptophan. The D gene is left open where the match is weak. Size values are once, few and many counts, or a class for expanded clones, and some rows have none.

length,J,size,V,D,CDR3,DNA
19,TRBJ2-7,.,TRBV7-7,TRBD2,CASSLEPLYWTSGIHEQYF,TGTGCTAGCAGCTTAGAACCGTTATATTGGACTAGCGGGATCCACGAGCAGTACTTC
14,TRBJ1-1,.,TRBV5-1,.,CASRSQGGGTEAFF,TGCGCCAGCAGGTCACAGGGTGGCGGCACTGAAGCTTTCTTT
15,TRBJ2-3,.,TRBV7-9,TRBD2,CANSPREGRTDTQYF,TGTGCCAACAGCCCCCGGGAGGGGCGGACAGATACGCAGTATTTT
13,TRBJ2-3,.,TRBV7-9,.,CASHSRSTDTQYF,TGTGCCAGCCATAGCCGGAGCACAGATACGCAGTATTTT
14,TRBJ2-5,once,TRBV7-9,TRBD1,CASSPRTGRETQYF,TGTGCCAGCAGCCCCAGGACAGGGAGGGAGACCCAGTACTTC
14,TRBJ2-7,.,TRBV6-5,TRBD2,CASSYAGDTYEQYF,TGTGCCAGCAGTTACGCGGGAGACACCTACGAGCAGTACTTC
16,TRBJ2-1,.,TRBV11-3,TRBD1,CASSFSSNRGWDEQFF,TGTGCCAGCAGCTTTTCCTCCAACAGGGGATGGGATGAGCAGTTCTTC
16,TRBJ2-3,.,TRBV28,.,CASSLSATLGTDTQYF,TGTGCCAGCAGTTTATCCGCCACTTTAGGGACAGATACGCAGTATTTT
16,TRBJ2-1,.,TRBV10-1,TRBD2,CASSESLAGLGNEQFF,TGCGCCAGCAGTGAATCTCTAGCGGGGCTCGGCAATGAGCAGTTCTTC
15,TRBJ1-5,.,TRBV7-6,.,CASSLSSGLNQPQHF,TGTGCCAGCAGCCTCAGTTCGGGACTCAATCAGCCCCAGCATTTT
15,TRBJ1-2,.,TRBV9,TRBD1,CASSALDRGHYGYTF,TGTGCCAGCAGCGCCCTGGACAGGGGTCACTATGGCTACACCTTC
16,TRBJ1-1,.,TRBV6-1,.,CASSVARGWENTEAFF,TGTGCCAGCAGTGTTGCTCGGGGTTGGGAGAACACTGAAGCTTTCTTT
11,TRBJ2-5,few,TRBV11-3,.,CASSYQETQYF,TGTGCCAGCAGCTACCAAGAGACCCAGTACTTC
14,TRBJ2-7,.,TRBV7-2,.,CASSPSRETYEQYF,TGTGCCAGCAGCCCTAGTCGGGAGACCTACGAGCAGTACTTC
16,TRBJ2-1,.,TRBV6-1,TRBD1,CASSDNSGTGGNEQFF,TGTGCCAGCAGTGATAATTCCGGGACAGGGGGCAATGAGCAGTTCTTC
14,TRBJ2-2,once,TRBV11-3,.,CASSLVASTGELFF,TGTGCCAGCAGCTTAGTGGCTAGCACCGGGGAGCTGTTTTTT
15,TRBJ2-1,once,TRBV10-3,TRBD2,CAISSRGRGGNEQFF,TGTGCCATCAGCTCTCGCGGGAGAGGAGGCAATGAGCAGTTCTTC
13,TRBJ1-3,.,TRBV10-1,.,CASKKSSGNTIYF,TGCGCCAGCAAGAAGAGCTCTGGAAACACCATATATTTT
13,TRBJ1-2,few,TRBV2,.,CASIRAGSYGYTF,TGTGCCAGCATCCGGGCAGGGAGCTATGGCTACACCTTC
15,TRBJ2-1,.,TRBV6-1,TRBD1,CASSGGQGRYNEQFF,TGTGCCAGCAGTGGCGGACAGGGCCGATACAATGAGCAGTTCTTC
13,TRBJ2-5,.,TRBV7-6,.,CASSIGFRETQYF,TGTGCCAGCAGCATTGGGTTCCGAGAGACCCAGTACTTC
16,TRBJ2-7,.,TRBV4-3,.,CASSQERRGSSYEQYF,TGCGCCAGCAGCCAAGAGAGGAGGGGGAGCTCCTACGAGCAGTACTTC
12,TRBJ2-7,.,TRBV6-1,.,CASSEARYEQYF,TGTGCCAGCAGTGAAGCCAGGTACGAGCAGTACTTC
16,TRBJ2-2,.,TRBV7-9,.,CASSHDSGSNTGELFF,TGTGCCAGCAGTCATGACTCGGGGTCGAACACCGGGGAGCTGTTTTTT
13,TRBJ1-2,.,TRBV6-5,TRBD1,CASRAGTGGGYTF,TGTGCCAGCAGAGCTGGGACAGGGGGCGGCTACACCTTC
16,TRBJ1-4,.,TRBV5-4,TRBD1,CASSSNRGLGNEKLFF,TGTGCCAGCAGCTCCAACAGGGGATTGGGTAATGAAAAACTGTTTTTT
15,TRBJ2-5,.,TRBV7-9,.,CASSLAFGIQETQYF,TGTGCCAGCAGCTTAGCGTTTGGGATCCAAGAGACCCAGTACTTC
14,TRBJ2-2,.,TRBV6-6,.,CASSYSQVTGELFF,TGTGCCAGCAGTTACTCACAGGTCACCGGGGAGCTGTTTTTT
15,TRBJ2-1,.,TRBV30,.,CAWSVLAPSVNEQFF,TGTGCCTGGAGTGTTCTAGCCCCCAGTGTCAATGAGCAGTTCTTC
15,TRBJ2-1,few,TRBV19,TRBD2,CASSSRTSVNNEQFF,TGTGCCAGTAGTTCCAGGACTAGCGTGAACAATGAGCAGTTCTTC
13,TRBJ1-1,.,TRBV7-9,.,CASSFSTGTEAFF,TGTGCCAGCAGCTTCTCTACAGGGACTGAAGCTTTCTTT
16,TRBJ2-2,.,TRBV5-4,TRBD1,CASSSFEGASTGELFF,TGTGCCAGCAGCTCGTTTGAGGGGGCTAGCACCGGGGAGCTGTTTTTT
12,TRBJ2-1,.,TRBV29-1,.,CSVGERNGEQFF,TGCAGCGTTGGGGAGAGGAACGGAGAGCAGTTCTTC
17,TRBJ2-2,.,TRBV4-2,TRBD2,CASSQPGGTTNTGELFF,TGTGCCAGCAGCCAGCCCGGCGGGACTACAAACACCGGGGAGCTGTTTTTT
16,TRBJ1-3,once,TRBV10-3,.,CAISERQGPSGNTIYF,TGTGCCATCAGTGAAAGGCAAGGGCCCTCTGGAAACACCATATATTTT